The sequence of this T cell receptor (beta chain) was determined in a study of T-cell reconstitution after alpha-beta-depleted transplantation in children. The CDR3 length is 13 residues. Trimming took 3 bases from V and 0 from J, leaving 9 bases between them. Germline CDR1 reads DFQATT; CDR2 reads SNEGSKA (reference sequence). The sample holds many counts of this clonotype. Using unique molecular identifiers, the investigators prepared the TCRbeta library. TCRdb called the PCR reads again in MiXCR, with one record for every CDR3 protein. This repertoire shows 600,000 to 700,000 distinct CDR3 sequences, roughly 15% found once; its top ten account for over 0.95%.

The material sequenced was PBMCs from the stem cell graft donor, taken from the stem cell graft. The chain combines TRBV20-1 with TRBJ2-7, with D maybe TRBD2 (6 bases). This TCR was sampled from a human donor who donated a stem cell graft to a child with acute myeloid leukemia. The CDR3: CSASGGGSYEQYF. The CDR3 region has the DNA TGCAGTGCTAGCGGGGGTGGCTCCTACGAGCAGTACTTC.